The present T cell receptor beta chain was sequenced within a study of response to subunit inactivated influenza vaccine. In its sample, this clonotype was seen once. The antigen remains undetermined. Study results and caveats: After each seasonal influenza vaccination, few new T cells are recruited, the authors suggested.

From germline, CDR1 is LNHDA and CDR2 SQIVND (reference sequence). The CDR3 is 16 residues long. V lost 5 bases to trimming and J lost 2 bases; unmatched junction nucleotides: 6. Via MiXCR, TCRdb re-called the RT-PCR reads, giving one row per CDR3 protein. The data hold 300,000 to 350,000 distinct CDR3 sequences, with just over 20% observed a single time. The sample was PBMCs from blood, taken less than 22 months after vaccination. This receptor was obtained from a man between 50 and 70 years old who received an inactivated influenza vaccine. The chain is built from TRBV19 and TRBJ2-6; TRBD1 matches at 7 bases. The CDR3 spells CASSDAGGPGANVLTF. The CDR3 nucleotides are TGTGCCAGTAGTGACGCAGGGGGACCTGGGGCCAACGTCCTGACTTTC.